Following are 17 T cell receptor beta chains from one sample sequenced in a study of molecular identifiers for immune sequencing clone quantification. TCRdb called the PCR reads again in MiXCR, with one record for every CDR3 protein. The repertoire consists of about 510,000 distinct CDR3 sequences, with about 22% occurring once and the leading ten covering 0.65% to 0.95%. The specimen sequenced was naive CD8+ T cells from blood, with Jurkat cell RNA spiked in. Subset described: FACS-sorted CD8+CD4-CCR7+CD45RA+ naive T cells. The receptors were gathered from a human donor in good health. Some libraries in this study had Jurkat cell RNA spiked in.

This chain joins TRBV19 and TRBJ2-2; 9 nucleotides line up with TRBD1. The V and J ends lost 6 bases and 4 bases, in that order; junction bases with no gene match: 6. This CDR3 comprises 15 residues. Germline loops: CDR1 LNHDA, CDR2 SQIVND (reference sequence). The CDR3 region has the DNA TGTGCCAGTAGCGGACAGGGGCGGGGCACCGGGGAGCTGTTTTTT. Amino acid sequence: CASSGQGRGTGELFF.

The chain couples TRBV11-2 to TRBJ2-1; 7 nucleotides align to TRBD1. Trimming removed 4 bases from V and 9 bases from J; junction bases left unmatched: 3. This CDR3 has 12 residues. The germline CDR1 and CDR2 sequences are SGHAT and FQNNGV. Written as DNA, the CDR3 is TGTGCCAGCAGCTCGAGGACAGGTGAGCAGTTCTTC. It yields the protein CASSSRTGEQFF.

This clonotype was recorded at least ten times. The chain combines TRBV3-1 with TRBJ2-7; D call uncertain. V was trimmed by 1 base and J by 2 bases, leaving 12 bases between them. Germline values: CDR1 LGHDT, CDR2 YNNKEL (reference sequence). This CDR3 comprises 15 residues. DNA for the CDR3: TGTGCCAGCAGCCAAGGTAGAGTCCGCGCCTACGAGCAGTACTTC. Protein sequence: CASSQGRVRAYEQYF.

With regard to this clonotype: This could be a read error, since a much larger clone is one nucleotide away. V gene TRBV6-5 combines with J gene TRBJ2-1; perhaps TRBD2 as D (6 bases). CDR1 MNHEY and CDR2 SVGAGI come from the germline V gene. CDR3 length: 14 residues. The DNA for the CDR3 is TGTGCCAGCAGTTACTTAGGAGGCGGGAATGAGCAGCTCTTC. Residues: CASSYLGGGNEQLF.

This sequence joins TRBV7-9 and TRBJ2-1, with 9 bases matching TRBD2. Trimming at V came to 2 bases and at J to 0 bases, leaving 8 bases not matched to a gene. This CDR3 contains 18 residues. CDR1 is SEHNR, CDR2 FQNEAQ, per germline (reference sequence). The CDR3 nucleotides read TGTGCCAGCAGCTTACCCGCTAGCGGGGTGGACTCCTACAATGAGCAGTTCTTC. Its protein is CASSLPASGVDSYNEQFF.

This clonotype appeared many times. V usage is TRBV4-3 and J usage is TRBJ2-7, with TRBD1 identical over 7 bases. The CDR3 spans 15 residues. J was trimmed by 0 bases and V by 4 bases; bases with no gene match: 6. Germline V lookup: CDR1 LGHNA, CDR2 YSLEER. The CDR3 here is CASSRSQGSSYEQYF. The CDR3 bases are TGCGCCAGCAGCCGATCACAGGGGTCCTCCTACGAGCAGTACTTC.

Note on this clonotype: One junction end does not reproduce the germline sequence, and a read error may be involved. CDR3 bases: TGCGTCAGCAGCCAATCCCTAGCGGGGGACACAGATACGCAGTATTTT. This codes for CVSSQSLAGDTDTQYF. The J gene is TRBJ2-3, the V gene TRBV4-3; 10 bases are a match to TRBD2. Looked up from germline, CDR1 is LGHNA and CDR2 is YSLEER. The CDR3 contains 16 residues.

This clonotype showed up just a few times. V is TRBV27 and J is TRBJ2-7, with D unresolved. V dropped 5 bases and J dropped 0 bases, with 11 bases sitting between them. This CDR3 comprises 14 residues. CDR1 is MNHEY, CDR2 SMNVEV, per germline (reference sequence). The CDR3 DNA is TGTGCCAGCAGTCCCCTAGACCGCTCCTACGAGCAGTACTTC. It codes for CASSPLDRSYEQYF.

Ten or more counts support this clonotype. The chain has TRBV29-1 and TRBJ1-1; D uncertain. The CDR3 is made up of 11 amino acids. The germline V gene encodes CDR1 SQVTM and CDR2 ANQGSEA. Trimming removed 4 bases at V and 5 bases at J, with 8 bases between. The CDR3 DNA reads TGCAGCGTTGGTGGGTGGACTGAAGCTTTCTTT. Residues: CSVGGWTEAFF.

This clonotype was seen many times. The chain combines TRBV20-1 with TRBJ2-5; D gene uncertain. The CDR3 is 13 residues long. CDR1 is DFQATT, CDR2 SNEGSKA, per germline (reference sequence). V lost 3 bases and J lost 3, with 11 bases in between. This CDR3 reads CSASPQMEETQYF. CDR3 bases: TGCAGTGCTAGTCCTCAGATGGAAGAGACCCAGTACTTC.

This clonotype was seen only a few times. The gene calls are TRBV12-3 or TRBV12-4 and TRBJ2-1; D assignment may be TRBD1 or TRBD2 (6 bases each). The V end was cut by 1 base, the J end by 14 bases, with 12 bases between. The CDR3 extends over 12 amino acids. The CDR3 loop reads CASSLGGKGEFF. The DNA for the CDR3 is TGTGCCAGCAGTTTAGGCGGGAAGGGGGAGTTCTTC.

A note on this clonotype: One end of the junction fails to match germline, which may point to a read error. This chain connects TRBV5-6 to TRBJ1-1, with D maybe TRBD1 (5 bases). CDR1 and CDR2 from the germline V gene are SGHDT and YYEEEE. The CDR3 extends over 13 amino acids. DNA of the CDR3: TGTGCCAACAGCTTGACAGAAAACACTGAAGCTTTCTTT. Translating it yields CANSLTENTEAFF.

This clonotype came up once. Given a much more abundant clone one base away, this may be a read error. This CDR3 fails to terminate in the conserved phenylalanine or tryptophan, so it likely reflects a read error. J is TRBJ2-5 and V is TRBV9; D is possibly TRBD1 (5 bases). V was shortened by 0 bases and J by 0 bases, with 6 bases between the two germline ends. This CDR3 is built from 14 residues. Germline V lookup: CDR1 SGDLS, CDR2 YYNGEE. The CDR3 DNA is TGTGCCAGCAGCGTAGGACAGTACCAAGAGACCCAGTACCTC. This gives the protein CASSVGQYQETQYL.

The chain employs TRBV3-2 and TRBJ2-2; TRBD1, the table's D call, was not compared with the DNA. TRBV3-2 represents a pseudogene. This CDR3 region has 18 residues. CDR3 bases: TGTGCCAGCAGCCAACCGGGCCAAGGGCCATCTTGCACCGGGGAGCTGTTTTTT. Its protein is CASSQPGQGPSCTGELFF.

This clonotype was picked up many times. The gene calls are TRBV28 and TRBJ2-7; 7 bases agree with TRBD2. Germline V CDR1 and CDR2: MDHEN, SYDVKM. Trimming took 5 bases from V and 3 from J; bases not matched to a gene: 25. The CDR3 sequence is 20 residues long. The CDR3 here is CASSTQTSATYIRLGYEQYF. The CDR3 nucleotides are TGTGCCAGCAGTACTCAAACTAGCGCAACATACATCCGTTTGGGCTACGAGCAGTACTTC.

Concerning this clonotype itself: A read error may be the cause here, since a much bigger clone is one base away. The rearrangement joins TRBV24-1 to TRBJ2-5, with a tentative D call TRBD2 (7 bases). From germline, CDR1 is KGHDR and CDR2 SFDVKD. The CDR3 loop spans 15 amino acids. Trimming shortened V by 0 bases and J by 4 bases, and 11 bases separated the two germline ends. The CDR3 reads CATSDLCGGGETQYF. The CDR3, as DNA: TGTGCCACCAGTGATTTGTGCGGGGGCGGAGAGACCCAGTACTTC.

This clonotype was observed many times. The rearrangement joins TRBV6-2 or TRBV6-3 to TRBJ2-7; TRBD2 aligns across 9 bases. The germline gives CDR1 MNHEY, CDR2 SVGEGT. The CDR3 is made up of 15 amino acids. Germline trimming cut 4 bases from V and 3 bases from J; bases unmatched to any gene: 7. The CDR3 is CASSSSLTSGYEQYF. The CDR3 bases are TGTGCCAGCAGTTCCTCCTTGACTAGCGGCTACGAGCAGTACTTC.